Presented here are 23 T cell receptor beta chains from one specimen sequenced in a study of blood T cells in healthy people across ages (dated by TCRdb to between 2015 and 2016). Library prep was done by 5' RACE. TCRdb names Illumina HiSeq 2500 as the instrument used. A second roughly 7 to 11 cycle PCR used a sample-barcoded 5' primer and a J-beta primer mix. TCRdb reran the public reads through fastp at Q25 and MiXCR, keeping productive beta chains. Rows matching on CDR3 protein sequence are summarized as one entry with the most common DNA and genes. The sample data list under 2 million distinct CDR3 sequences, and about 32% of these were observed just once. The biggest ten clones account for around 11% of the sample. The sample comprised blood. Receptors originate from a woman aged 25 to 39 in good health.

There are many counts of this clonotype. V usage is TRBV5-5 and J usage is TRBJ2-1; D is undetermined. The CDR3 sequence is 16 residues long. V was shortened by 4 bases and J by 6 bases, with 20 bases between the two germline ends. The germline V gene has CDR1 SGHKS and CDR2 YYEKEE (reference sequence). Here the CDR3 DNA reads TGTGCCAGCAGCAACCTGACCCGGCAAGAGATCAATGAGCAGTTCTTC. Amino acid sequence: CASSNLTRQEINEQFF.

V and J are TRBV18 and TRBJ1-4; D might be TRBD1 (5 bases). CDR3 size: 15 residues. Germline CDR1 reads KGHSH; CDR2 reads LQKENI. V was trimmed by 6 bases and J by 5 bases, leaving 16 bases between them. The CDR3 loop reads CASSPLGEANEKLFF. In DNA, the CDR3 is TGTGCCAGCTCTCCCTTAGGGGAGGCCAATGAAAAACTGTTTTTT.

This clonotype has a single count. The chain couples TRBV15 to TRBJ2-3; TRBD1 matches 8 bases. The CDR3 spans 20 residues. Germline values: CDR1 LNHNV, CDR2 YYDKDF (reference sequence). V dropped 1 base and J dropped 3; count of bases not matched to a gene: 18. The CDR3 sequence is CATSRVKGQVIGRRTDTQYF. In DNA, the CDR3 is TGTGCCACCAGCAGAGTGAAGGGACAGGTTATTGGCAGGAGAACAGATACGCAGTATTTT.

The chain links TRBV4-1 to TRBJ1-4, with no clear D. CDR3 length: 15 amino acids. Germline-derived CDR1 and CDR2 are MGHRA and YSYEKL. Trimming stripped 3 bases from V and 0 bases from J, with 8 bases between. This CDR3 is CASSQRPATNEKLFF. DNA for the CDR3: TGCGCCAGCAGCCAGCGACCTGCAACTAATGAAAAACTGTTTTTT.

As concerns this clonotype: A read error may explain this, as a much larger clone is one base away. The chain carries TRBV7-9 and TRBJ1-5; tentative D call: TRBD1 (5 bases). Looked up from germline, CDR1 is SEHNR and CDR2 is FQNEAQ (reference sequence). CDR3 size: 13 residues. The CDR3 DNA reads TGTGCCGGCAGCTCAGGGATCAATCAGCCCCAGCATTTT. It encodes CAGSSGINQPQHF.

This clonotype was counted between two and nine times. The rearrangement uses TRBV4-1 and TRBJ2-3; D possibly matches TRBD1 or TRBD2 (5 bases each). V was pared by 3 bases and J by 8 bases, with 21 bases between. Germline V CDR1 and CDR2: MGHRA, YSYEKL. The CDR3 sequence is 16 residues long. Here the CDR3 DNA reads TGCGCCAGCAGCCAGGGAGCGTGGGGGATCACGGGTACGCAGTATTTT. It yields the protein CASSQGAWGITGTQYF.

The sample holds a few counts of this clonotype. The rearrangement links TRBV27 to TRBJ1-5, with 9 bases aligning to TRBD1. J lost 4 bases, V lost 8 bases, and 6 bases had no gene match. The germline V gene has CDR1 MNHEY and CDR2 SMNVEV (reference sequence). The CDR3 loop spans 14 amino acids. The CDR3 DNA sequence: TGTGCCAGCGGGGGACAGGGCATTAATCAGCCCCAGCATTTT. It specifies CASGGQGINQPQHF.

Only a few counts were recorded for this clonotype. The chain uses TRBV4-2 and TRBJ2-1, with TRBD2 matching 10 bases. With 5 bases clipped from V and 2 bases from J, the junction kept 3 bases outside the gene matches. CDR1 and CDR2 from the germline V gene are LGHNA and YNFKEQ. The CDR3 spans 15 residues. In DNA form, the CDR3 reads TGTGCCAGCAGCTTCGGGACTAGCGCCTACAATGAGCAGTTCTTC. It translates to CASSFGTSAYNEQFF.

J is TRBJ2-5 and V is TRBV6-2 or TRBV6-3; a possible D gene is TRBD2 (6 bases). CDR1 is MNHEY and CDR2 is SVGEGT in the germline V gene. Deletions cut 4 bases from V and 0 bases from J, with 15 bases between. The CDR3 spans 16 residues. The CDR3 region has the DNA TGTGCCAGCAGTTTTGTATGGGGACTCAACCAAGAGACCCAGTACTTC. Its protein is CASSFVWGLNQETQYF.

The table lists this clonotype with a few counts. This chain uses TRBV13 with TRBJ1-2, with 8 bases that match TRBD1. V shed 5 bases, J shed 2 bases, and the junction held 16 bases outside the gene matches. This CDR3 has 18 amino acids. Germline assignment: CDR1 PRHDT and CDR2 FYEKMQ (reference sequence). CDR3 in DNA: TGTGCCAGCAGCCGACCCGGAGACAGGGGACTCCAAAACTATGGCTACACCTTC. As protein: CASSRPGDRGLQNYGYTF.

The V gene is TRBV9, the J gene TRBJ2-6, with TRBD1 as a possible D gene (6 bases). Germline loops: CDR1 SGDLS, CDR2 YYNGEE. Trimming removed 4 bases from V and 0 bases from J, with 17 bases in between. The CDR3 covers 18 residues. The CDR3 sequence: CASSTGGGHLSGANVLTF. For the CDR3, the DNA is TGTGCCAGCAGCACTGGTGGGGGACACCTCTCTGGGGCCAACGTCCTGACTTTC.

Only a few counts were recorded for this clonotype. The rearrangement uses TRBV7-9 and TRBJ1-2, with D unresolved. This CDR3 spans 13 amino acids. Germline CDR1 is SEHNR and CDR2 is FQNEAQ (reference sequence). Trimming shortened V by 1 base and J by 6 bases, and 9 bases separated the two germline ends. The CDR3 loop reads CASSLGGMDGYTF. Here the CDR3 DNA reads TGTGCCAGCAGCTTAGGAGGGATGGATGGCTACACCTTC.

In its sample, this clonotype was seen a few times. The chain has TRBV20-1 and TRBJ2-3; TRBD2 aligns across 9 bases. The ends lost 0 bases at V and 2 bases at J; junction bases unmatched: 3. The CDR3 runs 15 residues. Germline CDR1 and CDR2: DFQATT and SNEGSKA (reference sequence). The CDR3 protein is CSAREGLATTDTQYF. The CDR3 nucleotides are TGCAGTGCTAGAGAAGGACTAGCGACCACAGATACGCAGTATTTT.

The V call is TRBV30, the J call TRBJ2-5, with D possibly TRBD2 on 6 matching bases. Germline V gives CDR1 GTSNPN, CDR2 SVGIG (reference sequence). V lost 4 bases, J lost 4 bases, and 13 bases lay in between. The length of the CDR3 is 13 residues. In nucleotides, the CDR3 is TGTGCCTGGACGGAGGGGACCGGAGAGACCCAGTACTTC. Protein product: CAWTEGTGETQYF.

Only a few counts were recorded for this clonotype. The rearrangement joins TRBV6-5 to TRBJ2-1; 9 bases align to TRBD2. The CDR3 has 15 amino acids. Germline V gene lookup returns CDR1 MNHEY and CDR2 SVGAGI. Trimming removed 4 bases from V and 4 bases from J; junction bases left unmatched: 5. For the CDR3, the DNA is TGTGCCAGCAGTTCTAGCGGGGAAGGGTACAATGAGCAGTTCTTC. Residues: CASSSSGEGYNEQFF.

This clonotype was detected ten times or more. The rearrangement joins TRBV28 to TRBJ1-5; D uncertain. The CDR3 has 17 residues. Trimming took off 6 bases at V and 7 bases at J, with 25 bases between the two ends. CDR1 is MDHEN and CDR2 is SYDVKM in the germline V gene. CDR3 coding DNA: TGTGCCAGCAGCCCTCCACCGAGGGTACGATCATTGCAGCCCCAGCATTTT. This encodes CASSPPPRVRSLQPQHF. The full variable domain, its missing parts supplied by reference TRBV28 and TRBJ1-5, is DVKVTQSSRYLVKRTGEKVFLECVQDMDHENMFWYRQDPGLGLRLIYFSYDVKMKEKGDIPEGYSVSREKKERFSLILESASTNQTSMYLCASSPPPRVRSLQPQHFGDGTRLSIL.

This clonotype was recorded a few times. The V call is TRBV4-2, the J call TRBJ2-3; 12 bases match TRBD2. V lost 6 bases, J lost 6 bases, and 19 bases stayed unmatched. The CDR3 loop spans 19 amino acids. Germline loops: CDR1 LGHNA, CDR2 YNFKEQ. Written as DNA, the CDR3 is TGTGCCAGCAGTTCCGCTTTTTCTAGCGGGGGGGAACCTGGGGATACGCAGTATTTT. Translating gives CASSSAFSSGGEPGDTQYF.

The rearrangement links TRBV2 to TRBJ2-7; D remains ambiguous. V lost 6 bases and J 5 bases, leaving 17 bases between the germline ends. The germline gives CDR1 SNHLY, CDR2 FYNNEI. The CDR3 loop spans 14 amino acids. The DNA for the CDR3 is TGTGCCAGCAGCCGTAGGGTAGTGATCAACGAGCAGTACTTC. Translated: CASSRRVVINEQYF.

The chain recombines TRBV5-6 with TRBJ2-1, with 8 bases matching TRBD1. Germline CDR1 and CDR2: SGHDT and YYEEEE. CDR3 length: 15 residues. V shed 4 bases, J shed 13 bases, and the junction held 16 bases outside the gene matches. The CDR3 DNA reads as TGTGCCAGCAGCCGGGGCAGGGGGCGAAGAGAGACCCAGTTCTTC. Residues: CASSRGRGRRETQFF. The whole variable domain, filled in from reference TRBV5-6 and TRBJ2-1, reads DAGVTQSPTHLIKTRGQQVTLRCSPKSGHDTVSWYQQALGQGPQFIFQYYEEEERQRGNFPDRFSGHQFPNYSSELNVNALLLGDSALYLCASSRGRGRRETQFFGPGTRLTVL.

At least ten counts were recorded for this clonotype. The chain couples TRBV7-2 to TRBJ1-2, with D possibly being TRBD1 (5 bases). Germline CDR1 SGHTA, CDR2 FQGNSA. The CDR3 sequence is 15 residues long. Trimming shortened V by 1 base and J by 4 bases, and 13 bases separated the two germline ends. DNA for the CDR3: TGTGCCAGCAGCTTAGGGACTGGGGGTTTCTATGGCTACACCTTC. Translated: CASSLGTGGFYGYTF.

The chain couples TRBV4-1 to TRBJ1-2; D may be TRBD1 (5 bases). Germline CDR1 MGHRA, CDR2 YSYEKL. The ends were cut back, 4 bases at V and 8 bases at J, with 20 bases in the middle. The CDR3 consists of 15 residues. Here the CDR3 reads CASSLGLGQAGGYTF. In DNA, the CDR3 is TGCGCCAGCAGCCTAGGACTGGGGCAGGCGGGCGGCTACACCTTC.

This rearrangement joins TRBV10-2 to TRBJ2-3, with TRBD2 identical over 11 bases. Germline assignment: CDR1 WSHSY and CDR2 SAAADI. Losses at the gene ends were 3 bases for V and 2 bases for J; bases not matched to a gene: 10. The CDR3 spans 18 residues. The CDR3 loop reads CASSENILAGALTDTQYF. DNA for the CDR3: TGCGCCAGCAGTGAAAATATACTAGCGGGAGCCCTCACAGATACGCAGTATTTT.

This clonotype was recorded a few times. The chain employs TRBV5-1 and TRBJ2-7; weak D call: TRBD1 (5 bases). The CDR3 totals 12 residues. Per germline, CDR1 SGHRS and CDR2 YFSETQ. The V end lost 4 bases, the J end lost 5 bases, and 10 bases lay between the germline ends. The CDR3 spells CASSQTDHEQYF. The DNA of the CDR3 is TGCGCCAGCAGCCAGACAGACCACGAGCAGTACTTC.